This T cell receptor beta chain derives from a study of T cell repertoires in cytomegalovirus infection. Looking at the study overall: Public TCR beta signatures provided an indication of both CMV infection and a matching HLA type.

TCRdb called the reads again in MiXCR, with one record for every CDR3 protein. Of 600,000 to 800,000 distinct CDR3 sequences in the sample, 20% to 25% were seen once. Study-level results: Frequencies of public TCR beta families were cumulated, and this identified carriers of CMV plus the relevant HLA.

Concerning this clonotype itself: Its specificity is unknown.

This CDR3 is built from 15 residues. Germline V CDR1 and CDR2: PRHDT, FYEKMQ (reference sequence). The V gene end was trimmed by 3 bases and the J gene end by 9 bases; junction bases not matched to a gene: 3. The receptor's source is a human donor in good health (CMV status not recorded). Some clones in this sample may be carry-over from other donors' samples. The sequenced material came from CD8+ T cells from PBMCs. The J gene is TRBJ1-6, the V gene TRBV13, with TRBD1 matching 12 bases. The CDR3 protein is CASSLGQGARSPLHF. The CDR3 DNA reads as TGTGCCAGCAGCTTGGGACAGGGGGCGCGTTCACCCCTCCACTTT. Full variable domain (remainder filled in from reference TRBV13 and TRBJ1-6): AAGVIQSPRHLIKEKRETATLKCYPIPRHDTVYWYQQGPGQDPQFLISFYEKMQSDKGSIPDRFSAQQFSDYHSELNMSSLELGDSALYFCASSLGQGARSPLHFGNGTRLTVT.